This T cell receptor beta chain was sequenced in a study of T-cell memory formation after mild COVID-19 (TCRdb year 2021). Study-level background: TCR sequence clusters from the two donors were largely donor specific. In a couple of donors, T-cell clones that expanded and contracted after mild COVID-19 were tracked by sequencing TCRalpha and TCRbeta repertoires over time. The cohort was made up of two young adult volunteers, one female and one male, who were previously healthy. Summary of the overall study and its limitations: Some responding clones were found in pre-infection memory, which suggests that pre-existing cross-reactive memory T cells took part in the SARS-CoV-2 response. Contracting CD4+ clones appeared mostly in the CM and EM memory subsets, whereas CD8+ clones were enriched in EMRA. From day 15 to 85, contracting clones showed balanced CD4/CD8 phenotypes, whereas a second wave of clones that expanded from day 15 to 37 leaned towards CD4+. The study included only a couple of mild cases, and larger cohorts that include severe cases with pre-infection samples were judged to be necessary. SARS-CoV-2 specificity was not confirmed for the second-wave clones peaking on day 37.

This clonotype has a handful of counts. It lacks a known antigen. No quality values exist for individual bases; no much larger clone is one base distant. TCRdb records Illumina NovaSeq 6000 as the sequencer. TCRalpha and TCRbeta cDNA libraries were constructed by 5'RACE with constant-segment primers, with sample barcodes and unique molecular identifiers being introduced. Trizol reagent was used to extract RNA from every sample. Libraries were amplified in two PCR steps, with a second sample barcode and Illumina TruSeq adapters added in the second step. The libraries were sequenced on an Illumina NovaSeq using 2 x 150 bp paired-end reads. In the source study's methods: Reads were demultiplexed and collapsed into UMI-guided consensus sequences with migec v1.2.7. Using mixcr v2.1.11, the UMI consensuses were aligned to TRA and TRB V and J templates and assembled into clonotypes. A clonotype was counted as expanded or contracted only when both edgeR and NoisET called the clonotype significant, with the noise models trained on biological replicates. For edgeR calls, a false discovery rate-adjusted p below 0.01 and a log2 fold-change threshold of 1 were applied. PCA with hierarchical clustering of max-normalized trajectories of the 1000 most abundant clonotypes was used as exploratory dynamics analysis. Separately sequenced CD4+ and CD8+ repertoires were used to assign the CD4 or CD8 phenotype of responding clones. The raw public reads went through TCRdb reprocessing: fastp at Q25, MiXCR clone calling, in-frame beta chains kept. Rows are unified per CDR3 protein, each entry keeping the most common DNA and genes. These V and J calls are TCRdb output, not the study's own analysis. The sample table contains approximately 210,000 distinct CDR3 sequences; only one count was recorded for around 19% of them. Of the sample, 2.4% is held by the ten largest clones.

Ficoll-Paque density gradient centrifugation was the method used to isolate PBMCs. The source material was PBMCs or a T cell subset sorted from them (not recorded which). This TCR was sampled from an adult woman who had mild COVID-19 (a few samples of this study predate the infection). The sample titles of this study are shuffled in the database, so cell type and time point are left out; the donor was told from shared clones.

In nucleotide form, the sequence is TGCGCCAGCGGGACAGTCCAAGAGACCCAGTACTTC. Translated, it gives CASGTVQETQYF. The sequence is built from TRBV5-1 and TRBJ2-5, with 7 bases aligning to TRBD1. CDR1 SGHRS and CDR2 YFSETQ are derived from the germline V gene. V trim: 7 bases; J trim: 1 base; unmatched bases: 1. Counted from cysteine to phenylalanine, this CDR3 has 12 amino acids. Solely the CDR3 DNA is kept, with 36 bases framed from the first base.